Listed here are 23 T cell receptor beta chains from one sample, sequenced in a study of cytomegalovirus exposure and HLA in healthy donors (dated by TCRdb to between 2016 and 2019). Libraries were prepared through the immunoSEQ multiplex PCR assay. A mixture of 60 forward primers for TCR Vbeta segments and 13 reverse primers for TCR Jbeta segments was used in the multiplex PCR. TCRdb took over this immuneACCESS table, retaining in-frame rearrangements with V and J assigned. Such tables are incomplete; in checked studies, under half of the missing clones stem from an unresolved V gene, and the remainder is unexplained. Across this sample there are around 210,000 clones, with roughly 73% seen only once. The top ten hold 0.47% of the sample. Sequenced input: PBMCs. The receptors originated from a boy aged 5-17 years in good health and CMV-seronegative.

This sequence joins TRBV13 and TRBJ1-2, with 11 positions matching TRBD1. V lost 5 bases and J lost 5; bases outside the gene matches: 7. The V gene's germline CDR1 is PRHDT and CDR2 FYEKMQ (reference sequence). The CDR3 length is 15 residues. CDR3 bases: TGTGCCAGCAGCCCAAACCGGGACAGGGGGTATGGCTACACCTTC. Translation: CASSPNRDRGYGYTF.

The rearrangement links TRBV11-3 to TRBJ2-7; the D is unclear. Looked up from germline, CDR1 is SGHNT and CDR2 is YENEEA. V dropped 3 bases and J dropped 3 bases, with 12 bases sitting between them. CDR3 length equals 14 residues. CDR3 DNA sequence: TGTGCCAGCAGCTTTCTACAGAATCACTACGAGCAGTACTTC. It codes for CASSFLQNHYEQYF. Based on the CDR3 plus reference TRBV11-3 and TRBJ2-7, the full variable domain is EAGVVQSPRYKIIEKKQPVAFWCNPISGHNTLYWYLQNLGQGPELLIRYENEEAVDDSQLPKDRFSAERLKGVDSTLKIQPAELGDSAVYLCASSFLQNHYEQYFGPGTRLTVT.

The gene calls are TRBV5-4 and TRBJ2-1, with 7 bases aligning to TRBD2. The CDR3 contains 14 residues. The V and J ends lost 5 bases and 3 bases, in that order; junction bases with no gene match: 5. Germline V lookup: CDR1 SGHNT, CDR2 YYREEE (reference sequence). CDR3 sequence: CASSFGLDYNEQFF. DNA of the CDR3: TGTGCCAGCAGTTTCGGACTAGACTACAATGAGCAGTTCTTC. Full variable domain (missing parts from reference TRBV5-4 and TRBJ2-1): ETGVTQSPTHLIKTRGQQVTLRCSSQSGHNTVSWYQQALGQGPQFIFQYYREEENGRGNFPPRFSGLQFPNYSSELNVNALELDDSALYLCASSFGLDYNEQFFGPGTRLTVL.

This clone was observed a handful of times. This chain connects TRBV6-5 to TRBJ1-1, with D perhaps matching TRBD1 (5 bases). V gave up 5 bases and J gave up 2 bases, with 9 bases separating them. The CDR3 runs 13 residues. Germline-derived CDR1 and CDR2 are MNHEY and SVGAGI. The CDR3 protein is CASSPGTNTEAFF. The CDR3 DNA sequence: TGTGCCAGCAGTCCAGGGACTAACACTGAAGCTTTCTTT.

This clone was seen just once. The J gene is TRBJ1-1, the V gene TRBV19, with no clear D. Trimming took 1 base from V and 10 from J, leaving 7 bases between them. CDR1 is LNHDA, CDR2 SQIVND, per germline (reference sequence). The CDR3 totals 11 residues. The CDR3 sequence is CASSIGPRAFF. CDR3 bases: TGTGCCAGTAGTATAGGTCCCCGAGCTTTCTTT.

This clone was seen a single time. The CDR3 here is CASSLGTGDYGYTF. CDR3 bases: TGTGCCAGCAGCTTAGGGACAGGAGACTATGGCTACACCTTC. This chain connects TRBV13 to TRBJ1-2; D possibly corresponds to TRBD1 (6 bases). The CDR3 spans 14 residues. CDR1 and CDR2 (germline): PRHDT, FYEKMQ (reference sequence). The V end was cut by 0 bases, the J end by 3 bases, with 8 bases between.

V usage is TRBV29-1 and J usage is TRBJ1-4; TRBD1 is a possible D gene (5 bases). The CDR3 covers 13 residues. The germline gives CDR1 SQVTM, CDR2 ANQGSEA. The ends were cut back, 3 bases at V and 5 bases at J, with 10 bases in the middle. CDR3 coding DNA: TGCAGCGTTGATTTTCAGGGAAATGAAAAACTGTTTTTT. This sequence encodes CSVDFQGNEKLFF. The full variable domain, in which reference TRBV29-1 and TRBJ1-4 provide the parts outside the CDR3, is SAVISQKPSRDICQRGTSLTIQCQVDSQVTMMFWYRQQPGQSLTLIATANQGSEATYESGFVIDKFPISRPNLTFSTLTVSNMSPEDSSIYLCSVDFQGNEKLFFGSGTQLSVL.

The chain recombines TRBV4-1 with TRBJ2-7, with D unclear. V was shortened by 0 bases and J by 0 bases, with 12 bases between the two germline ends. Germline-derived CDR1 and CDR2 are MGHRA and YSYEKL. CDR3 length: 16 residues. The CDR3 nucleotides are TGCGCCAGCAGCCAAGAAATAGCACAAAGCTCCTACGAGCAGTACTTC. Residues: CASSQEIAQSSYEQYF.

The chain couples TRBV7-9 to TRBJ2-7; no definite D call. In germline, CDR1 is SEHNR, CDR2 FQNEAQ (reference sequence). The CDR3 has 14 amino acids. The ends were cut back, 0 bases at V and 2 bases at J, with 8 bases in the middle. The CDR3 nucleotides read TGTGCCAGCAGCTTAGCGATTGCAGCCTACGAGCAGTACTTC. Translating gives CASSLAIAAYEQYF.

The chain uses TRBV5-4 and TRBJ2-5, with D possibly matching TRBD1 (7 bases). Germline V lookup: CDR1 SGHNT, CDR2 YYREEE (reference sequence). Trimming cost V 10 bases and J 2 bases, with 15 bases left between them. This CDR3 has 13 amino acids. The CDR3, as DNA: TGTGCCCCTCCGGCGGGACAGCAAGAGACCCAGTACTTC. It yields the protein CAPPAGQQETQYF.

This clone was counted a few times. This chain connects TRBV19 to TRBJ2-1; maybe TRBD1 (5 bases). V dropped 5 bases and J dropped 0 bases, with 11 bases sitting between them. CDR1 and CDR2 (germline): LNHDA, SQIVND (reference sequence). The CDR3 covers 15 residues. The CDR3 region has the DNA TGTGCCAGTAGTCTGACAGACAGCTCCTACAATGAGCAGTTCTTC. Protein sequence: CASSLTDSSYNEQFF.

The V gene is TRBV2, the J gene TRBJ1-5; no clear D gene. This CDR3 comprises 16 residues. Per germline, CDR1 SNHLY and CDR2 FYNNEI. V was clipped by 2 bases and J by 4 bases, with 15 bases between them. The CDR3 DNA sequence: TGTGCCAGCAGTGAACGGTTAGGCAGCGCTAATCAGCCCCAGCATTTT. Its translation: CASSERLGSANQPQHF.

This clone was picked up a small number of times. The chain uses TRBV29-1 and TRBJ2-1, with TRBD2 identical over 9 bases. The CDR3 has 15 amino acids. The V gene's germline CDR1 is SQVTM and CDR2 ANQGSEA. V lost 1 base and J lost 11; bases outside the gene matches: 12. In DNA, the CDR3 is TGCAGCGTTGAAGTGCCTAGCGGGGACCCTAACAAGCAGTTCTTC. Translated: CSVEVPSGDPNKQFF.

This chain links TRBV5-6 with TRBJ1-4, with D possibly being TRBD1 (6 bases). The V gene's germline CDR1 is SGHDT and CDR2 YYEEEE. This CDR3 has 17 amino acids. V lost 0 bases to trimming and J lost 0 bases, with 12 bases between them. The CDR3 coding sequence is TGTGCCAGCAGCTTGGGGGTGAGGGGGACAACTAATGAAAAACTGTTTTTT. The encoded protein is CASSLGVRGTTNEKLFF.

CDR3 sequence reads: CASSQVLHGGYEQYF. CDR3 sequence (DNA): TGCGCCAGCAGCCAAGTACTGCACGGAGGCTACGAGCAGTACTTC. The chain recombines TRBV4-1 with TRBJ2-7; TRBD2 might be the D (5 bases). The CDR3 runs to 15 residues. Germline V CDR1 and CDR2: MGHRA, YSYEKL. The V end lost 1 base, the J end lost 3 bases, and 13 bases lay between the germline ends.

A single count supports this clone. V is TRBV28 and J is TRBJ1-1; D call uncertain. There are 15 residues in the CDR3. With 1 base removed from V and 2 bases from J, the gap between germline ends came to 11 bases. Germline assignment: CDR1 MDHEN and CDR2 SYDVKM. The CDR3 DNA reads TGTGCCAGCAGTTTATTTGAGGGCAAAAACACTGAAGCTTTCTTT. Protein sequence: CASSLFEGKNTEAFF.

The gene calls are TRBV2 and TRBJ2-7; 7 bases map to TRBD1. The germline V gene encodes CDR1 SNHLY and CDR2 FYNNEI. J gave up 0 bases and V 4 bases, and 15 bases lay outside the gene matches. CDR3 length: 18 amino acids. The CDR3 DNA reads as TGTGCCAGCAGTGGAAGGGGGACAGCTTTTTCTAGCTCCTACGAGCAGTACTTC. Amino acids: CASSGRGTAFSSSYEQYF.

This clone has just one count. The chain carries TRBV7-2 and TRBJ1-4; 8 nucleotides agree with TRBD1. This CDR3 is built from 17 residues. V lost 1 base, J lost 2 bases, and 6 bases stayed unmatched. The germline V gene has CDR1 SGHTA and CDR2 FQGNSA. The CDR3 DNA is TGTGCCAGCAGCTTAGGCCGCCGGACAGGGACTAATGAAAAACTGTTTTTT. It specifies CASSLGRRTGTNEKLFF.

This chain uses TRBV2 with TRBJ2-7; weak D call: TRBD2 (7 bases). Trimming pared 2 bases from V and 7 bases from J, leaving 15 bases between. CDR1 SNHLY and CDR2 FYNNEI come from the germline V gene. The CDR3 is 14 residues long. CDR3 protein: CASSEWGAGDEQYF. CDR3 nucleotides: TGTGCCAGCAGTGAATGGGGGGCGGGAGATGAGCAGTACTTC.

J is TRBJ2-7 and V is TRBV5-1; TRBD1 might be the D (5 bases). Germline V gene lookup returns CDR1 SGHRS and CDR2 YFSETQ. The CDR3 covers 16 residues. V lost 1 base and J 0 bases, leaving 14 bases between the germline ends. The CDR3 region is CASSLNQGYSSYEQYF. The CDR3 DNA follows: TGCGCCAGCAGCTTGAATCAGGGTTACAGCTCCTACGAGCAGTACTTC.

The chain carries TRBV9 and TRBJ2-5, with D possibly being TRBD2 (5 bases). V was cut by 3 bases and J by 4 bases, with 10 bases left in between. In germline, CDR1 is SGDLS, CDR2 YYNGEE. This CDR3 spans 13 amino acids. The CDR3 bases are TGTGCCAGCAGCGCCCGGGGTAGAGAGACCCAGTACTTC. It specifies CASSARGRETQYF.

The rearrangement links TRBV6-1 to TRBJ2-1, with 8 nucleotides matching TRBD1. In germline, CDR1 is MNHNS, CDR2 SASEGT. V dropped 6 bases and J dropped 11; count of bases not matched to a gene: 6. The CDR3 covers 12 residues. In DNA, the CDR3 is TGTGCCAGCAGCGATACAGGGGGACAGCAGTTCTTC. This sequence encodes CASSDTGGQQFF.

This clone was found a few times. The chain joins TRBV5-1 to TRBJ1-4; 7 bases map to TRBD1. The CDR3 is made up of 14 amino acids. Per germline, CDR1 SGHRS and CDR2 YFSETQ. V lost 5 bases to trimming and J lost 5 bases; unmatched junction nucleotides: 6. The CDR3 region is CASRPGQQNEKLFF. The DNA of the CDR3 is TGCGCCAGCAGGCCGGGACAGCAAAATGAAAAACTGTTTTTT.